The 21 T cell receptor beta chains listed next were all sequenced from one sample in a study of neurological immune-mediated disorders. Each CDR3 protein gets one entry after TCRdb re-called the 5' RACE reads with MiXCR. The profile shows about 46,000 distinct CDR3 sequences, around 4.3% of them singletons. Specimen: PBMCs. These receptors were obtained from a woman aged 55-75 years with multiple sclerosis.

This clonotype was seen repeatedly, ten times or more. The genes are TRBV28 and TRBJ1-5; no clear D. The CDR3 extends over 14 amino acids. CDR1 and CDR2 from the germline V gene are MDHEN and SYDVKM. With 3 bases removed from V and 2 bases from J, the gap between germline ends came to 8 bases. CDR3 DNA: TGTGCCAGCAGTTTCCGAGGTGGCAATCAGCCCCAGCATTTT. Translated, it gives CASSFRGGNQPQHF.

This clonotype showed up many times. This chain uses TRBV20-1 with TRBJ2-1, with TRBD2 matching over 7 bases. Germline V lookup: CDR1 DFQATT, CDR2 SNEGSKA (reference sequence). The J segment lost 3 bases and the V segment lost 2 bases, leaving 4 bases of the junction unmatched. This CDR3 has 14 amino acids. The CDR3 reads CSARRAGLYNEQFF. In DNA form, the CDR3 reads TGCAGTGCTAGACGAGCGGGGCTCTACAATGAGCAGTTCTTC.

This clonotype was seen at least ten times. This chain joins TRBV5-6 and TRBJ2-5, with 9 bases that match TRBD2. The germline CDR1 and CDR2 sequences are SGHDT and YYEEEE. Trimming at V came to 0 bases and at J to 4 bases, leaving 1 base not matched to a gene. CDR3 length equals 14 residues. The CDR3 coding sequence is TGTGCCAGCAGCTTGGCGGGACTAGCAGAGACCCAGTACTTC. Protein sequence: CASSLAGLAETQYF.

The chain combines TRBV19 with TRBJ2-1; 9 nucleotides align to TRBD1. Trimming removed 5 bases from V and 7 bases from J; junction bases left unmatched: 6. The CDR3 totals 14 residues. CDR1 and CDR2 (germline): LNHDA, SQIVND (reference sequence). Here the CDR3 reads CASSDRGTGNEQFF. The CDR3 coding sequence is TGTGCCAGTAGTGACAGGGGGACCGGGAATGAGCAGTTCTTC.

In this sample, this clonotype turned up many times. The chain uses TRBV10-3 and TRBJ2-2; 9 bases agree with TRBD2. V shed 7 bases, J shed 5 bases, and the junction held 8 bases outside the gene matches. Germline CDR1 ENHRY, CDR2 SYGVKD. This CDR3 is 15 amino acids long. CDR3 in amino acids: CAIKLSGSDTGELFF. The DNA for the CDR3 is TGTGCCATCAAACTTAGCGGGAGTGATACCGGGGAGCTGTTTTTT.

The chain couples TRBV6-6 to TRBJ2-7; perhaps TRBD1 as D (5 bases). Trimming removed 2 bases from V and 2 bases from J, with 13 bases in between. Germline-derived CDR1 and CDR2 are MNHNY and SVGAGI (reference sequence). This CDR3 is built from 15 residues. The CDR3 spells CASSYPSGIPYEQYF. The CDR3 nucleotides are TGTGCCAGCAGTTACCCGTCAGGGATTCCCTACGAGCAGTACTTC.

This clonotype was seen ten or more times. The J gene is TRBJ2-2, the V gene TRBV5-1, with no clear D. CDR1 SGHRS and CDR2 YFSETQ come from the germline V gene. The germline V and J ends were trimmed by 0 bases and 7 bases, with 4 bases remaining between them. This CDR3 is built from 12 residues. The CDR3 here is CASSLEVGELFF. The CDR3 DNA reads as TGCGCCAGCAGCTTGGAGGTCGGGGAGCTGTTTTTT.

This clonotype was counted many times. V usage is TRBV5-1 and J usage is TRBJ2-2, with TRBD2 identical over 11 bases. The V gene end was trimmed by 4 bases and the J gene end by 3 bases; junction bases not matched to a gene: 5. Germline-derived CDR1 and CDR2 are SGHRS and YFSETQ. The CDR3 has 16 amino acids. The CDR3 here is CASSPTSGSDTGELFF. The CDR3 DNA reads TGCGCCAGCAGCCCCACTAGCGGGAGCGACACCGGGGAGCTGTTTTTT.

This clonotype was counted ten times or more. V usage is TRBV24-1 and J usage is TRBJ2-1; 8 nucleotides agree with TRBD1. The CDR3 covers 15 residues. Per the germline V gene, CDR1 is KGHDR and CDR2 is SFDVKD. The ends lost 0 bases at V and 9 bases at J; junction bases unmatched: 6. The CDR3, as DNA: TGTGCCACCAGTGATTTGGGCCAGGGGGCGTCTGAGCAGTTCTTC. It codes for CATSDLGQGASEQFF.

The sample holds many counts of this clonotype. The V and J genes are TRBV5-4 and TRBJ2-1; D is unresolved. The CDR3 runs 13 residues. The germline V and J ends were trimmed by 4 bases and 10 bases, with 15 bases remaining between them. CDR1 and CDR2 (germline): SGHNT, YYREEE (reference sequence). DNA for the CDR3: TGTGCCAGCAGCCAAGACTCATTCTGGGAGCAGTTCTTC. It is translated as CASSQDSFWEQFF.

Ten or more counts support this clonotype. V is TRBV5-6 and J is TRBJ1-1, with D unresolved. V lost 0 bases to trimming and J lost 8 bases, with 11 bases between them. This CDR3 comprises 13 residues. The germline V gene encodes CDR1 SGHDT and CDR2 YYEEEE. CDR3 loop: CASSLVNSDEAFF. CDR3 DNA sequence: TGTGCCAGCAGCTTGGTTAACAGTGACGAAGCTTTCTTT.

This clonotype came up a few times. This chain connects TRBV12-3 or TRBV12-4 to TRBJ2-5; a possible D gene is TRBD2 (6 bases). The CDR3 has 13 amino acids. The V end lost 5 bases, the J end lost 5 bases, and 12 bases lay between the germline ends. The CDR3 spells CASSDRRGETQYF. DNA for the CDR3: TGTGCCAGCAGTGATCGACGGGGGGAGACCCAGTACTTC.

This clonotype was picked up a small number of times. In DNA form, the CDR3 reads TGCGCCAGCAGTTATAGCGGGGCAGGCAACGGGGAGCTGTTTTTT. Residues: CASSYSGAGNGELFF. The chain couples TRBV5-1 to TRBJ2-2, with 8 bases aligning to TRBD2. This CDR3 comprises 15 residues. Germline values: CDR1 SGHRS, CDR2 YFSETQ. V was pared by 5 bases and J by 7 bases, with 10 bases of the junction left unmatched.

This clonotype has ten or more counts. The V call is TRBV5-1, the J call TRBJ2-3; 7 positions agree with TRBD1. V lost 0 bases, J lost 1 base, and 5 bases stayed unmatched. Germline V gene data show CDR1 as SGHRS and CDR2 as YFSETQ. CDR3 length: 16 residues. For the CDR3, the DNA is TGCGCCAGCAGCTTGGGGGACAGTCGGGGCACAGATACGCAGTATTTT. This translates into CASSLGDSRGTDTQYF.

In this sample, this clonotype turned up many times. The V call is TRBV4-3, the J call TRBJ2-3; D ambiguous. Germline-derived CDR1 and CDR2 are LGHNA and YSLEER. V gave up 4 bases and J gave up 1 base, with 6 bases separating them. The CDR3 is made up of 13 amino acids. For the CDR3, the DNA is TGCGCCAGCAGCCCGACGGGCACAGATACGCAGTATTTT. The encoded protein is CASSPTGTDTQYF.

Many counts were recorded for this clonotype. This chain joins TRBV6-5 and TRBJ2-1, with D maybe TRBD2 (6 bases). The ends were cut back, 6 bases at V and 9 bases at J, with 15 bases in the middle. Per germline, CDR1 MNHEY and CDR2 SVGAGI. The CDR3 totals 13 residues. This chain's CDR3 is CASSWRGNSEQFF. CDR3 DNA sequence: TGTGCCAGCAGCTGGAGGGGAAATAGTGAGCAGTTCTTC.

This clonotype was recorded many times. The V gene is TRBV7-9, the J gene TRBJ1-2, with unresolved D. Trimming cost V 2 bases and J 7 bases, with 8 bases left between them. This CDR3 is 12 amino acids long. Germline V CDR1 and CDR2: SEHNR, FQNEAQ (reference sequence). The CDR3 protein is CASSLYTPGYTF. CDR3 DNA: TGTGCCAGCAGCTTATATACGCCTGGCTACACCTTC.

This clonotype occurred many times. This rearrangement joins TRBV4-3 to TRBJ1-3, with D unresolved. Looked up from germline, CDR1 is LGHNA and CDR2 is YSLEER. V lost 1 base and J 0 bases, leaving 16 bases between the germline ends. CDR3 size: 18 residues. CDR3 nucleotide sequence: TGCGCCAGCAGCCAAGTTCCCGCCGGGTACCACTCTGGAAACACCATATATTTT. Its translation is CASSQVPAGYHSGNTIYF.

The chain carries TRBV12-3 or TRBV12-4 and TRBJ2-1; 8 bases are shared with TRBD2. Trimming at V came to 2 bases and at J to 0 bases, leaving 9 bases not matched to a gene. The CDR3 runs 18 residues. DNA for the CDR3: TGTGCCAGCAGTTTAAGGAGGAGCGGGAGTCTCTCCTACAATGAGCAGTTCTTC. Translated: CASSLRRSGSLSYNEQFF.

This clonotype has a count of ten or more. The V call is TRBV7-2, the J call TRBJ1-5; no clear D gene. CDR1 is SGHTA, CDR2 FQGNSA, per germline. This CDR3 has 15 residues. Between the trimmed V and J ends, which lost 5 bases and 4 bases, there was a span of 15 bases. CDR3 DNA: TGTGCCAGCAGCGTCGGGTCCCCCTGGAATCAGCCCCAGCATTTT. Translated: CASSVGSPWNQPQHF.

This clonotype was observed many times. CDR3 protein: CASSSDRSNQPQHF. In nucleotides, the CDR3 is TGTGCCAGCAGCTCAGACAGGAGCAATCAGCCCCAGCATTTT. The V and J genes are TRBV7-9 and TRBJ1-5; tentative D call: TRBD1 (6 bases). The CDR3 spans 14 residues. V lost 4 bases, J lost 1 base, and 8 bases lay in between. Germline V gene lookup returns CDR1 SEHNR and CDR2 FQNEAQ (reference sequence).